Listed here is a single TCR beta chain. CDR1 is MNHEY, CDR2 SVGAGI, per germline. Trimming cost V 6 bases and J 3 bases, with 18 bases left between them. The CDR3 totals 15 residues. The data were obtained in a study of lymphopenia after photon versus proton radiotherapy. Data came from immunoSEQ multiplex PCR; TCRdb stores just in-frame clones and leaves some out. The sample shows 60,000 to 75,000 clones, approximately 84% of them seen only once. This specimen consisted of peripheral blood, obtained from a patient treated with photon-based radiotherapy. This chain connects TRBV6-5 to TRBJ2-7, with TRBD2 as a possible D gene (5 bases). This receptor was taken from a man aged 40-49 years with gastric cancer. The CDR3 bases are TGTGCCAGCAGCCGACCGGGGAGTACCGTCTACGAGCAGTACTTC. Protein product: CASSRPGSTVYEQYF.